The T cell receptor beta chain described here comes from a study of cytomegalovirus exposure and HLA in healthy donors. Sequenced by immunoSEQ multiplex PCR; TCRdb stores in-frame clones only, minus some. This sample carries roughly 310,000 clones, roughly 87% of them seen once, and the ten largest clones take around 1%. This clone appeared a few times. Germline-derived CDR1 and CDR2 are KGHSH and LQKENI. The V gene end was trimmed by 1 base and the J gene end by 0 bases; junction bases not matched to a gene: 5. This CDR3 is built from 18 residues. The V call is TRBV18, the J call TRBJ2-1; 11 bases line up with TRBD1. This TCR was sampled from a man younger than 40 in good health and CMV-seronegative. Material: PBMCs. CDR3 region: CASSPQTGTGGSYNEQFF. Here the CDR3 DNA reads TGTGCCAGCTCACCACAGACCGGGACAGGGGGCTCCTACAATGAGCAGTTCTTC. The variable domain in full, completed from reference TRBV18 and TRBJ2-1, reads NAGVMQNPRHLVRRRGQEARLRCSPMKGHSHVYWYRQLPEEGLKFMVYLQKENIIDESGMPKERFSAEFPKEGPSILRIQQVVRGDSAAYFCASSPQTGTGGSYNEQFFGPGTRLTVL.